Following are 20 T cell receptor beta chains from one sample sequenced in a study of blood T cells in healthy people across ages (dated by TCRdb to 2013 to 2016). To prepare the library, 5' RACE was applied. Data came from an Illumina HiSeq 2500. A second 7 to 11 cycle PCR used a sample-barcoded 5' primer and a J-beta primer mix. The raw public data were reprocessed by TCRdb itself: fastp quality trimming at Q25, MiXCR clonotype calling, in-frame beta chains only. Entries are consolidated by CDR3 protein sequence, retaining the most common genes and DNA. The sample contains some 920,000 distinct CDR3 sequences, just over 50% of them found a single time. The ten largest clones add up to around a fifth of the sample. The sequencing input was blood. These receptor sequences come from an older woman in good health.

The chain couples TRBV5-1 to TRBJ2-1; D may be TRBD1 (6 bases). Germline assignment: CDR1 SGHRS and CDR2 YFSETQ. This CDR3 region has 16 residues. Trimming cost V 3 bases and J 8 bases, with 21 bases left between them. CDR3 nucleotide sequence: TGCGCCAGCAGCTCCCAACTGGTGCTACAGGGCGATGAGCAGTTCTTC. Residues: CASSSQLVLQGDEQFF.

This clonotype was picked up a small number of times. The chain carries TRBV6-1 and TRBJ2-5; 8 bases align to TRBD1. Looked up from germline, CDR1 is MNHNS and CDR2 is SASEGT. J gave up 3 bases and V 1 base, and 4 bases lay outside the gene matches. The length of the CDR3 is 15 residues. The CDR3 DNA is TGTGCCAGCAGTGAAGGGACAGGGTATGAAGAGACCCAGTACTTC. Translation: CASSEGTGYEETQYF.

This chain joins TRBV3-1 and TRBJ2-4, with a tentative D call TRBD1 (6 bases). This CDR3 region has 15 residues. Germline CDR1 and CDR2: LGHDT and YNNKEL (reference sequence). The V gene lost 1 base and the J gene lost 5 bases, with 12 bases spanning the gap. Written as DNA, the CDR3 is TGTGCCAGCAGCCAAGGGGGTGGGACACAAAACATTCAGTACTTC. Its translation is CASSQGGGTQNIQYF.

J is TRBJ2-7 and V is TRBV10-3, with D possibly matching TRBD2 (7 bases). Germline CDR1 reads ENHRY; CDR2 reads SYGVKD. Trimming removed 11 bases at V and 2 bases at J, with 16 bases between. The CDR3 has 13 amino acids. DNA of the CDR3: TGTGCCGGGGGGGGGCGGGATCCCTACGAGCAGTACTTC. Translated: CAGGGRDPYEQYF.

The chain employs TRBV5-1 and TRBJ2-4; D call uncertain. With the DNA end fitting TRBJ2-7 better, the J assignment may be wrong. This CDR3 region has 14 residues. Per the germline V gene, CDR1 is SGHRS and CDR2 is YFSETQ. The CDR3 loop is CASSLEPTIFEQYF. The CDR3 region has the DNA TGCGCCAGCAGCTTGGAACCCACGATCTTCGAGCAGTACTTC.

This chain uses TRBV5-1 with TRBJ2-1, with 7 bases that match TRBD1. This CDR3 contains 15 residues. The germline V gene encodes CDR1 SGHRS and CDR2 YFSETQ. The J segment lost 5 bases and the V segment lost 3 bases, leaving 8 bases of the junction unmatched. The CDR3 sequence: CASSSSGGKDNEQFF. DNA for the CDR3: TGCGCCAGCAGCTCTTCAGGGGGTAAGGACAATGAGCAGTTCTTC.

A single count supports this clonotype. The chain carries TRBV6-2 or TRBV6-3 and TRBJ2-5; 7 bases are shared with TRBD2. Germline V CDR1 and CDR2: MNHEY, SVGEGT. V was pared by 6 bases and J by 5 bases, with 15 bases of the junction left unmatched. The CDR3 extends over 16 amino acids. The CDR3 reads CASRSLLTGGQETQYF. The CDR3 DNA reads TGTGCCAGCAGATCCCTTCTCACGGGGGGTCAGGAGACCCAGTACTTC.

This clonotype was picked up a small number of times. This rearrangement joins TRBV15 to TRBJ2-5, with 11 bases fitting TRBD2. This CDR3 is 14 amino acids long. V was clipped by 4 bases and J by 9 bases; unmatched bases: 7. In germline, CDR1 is LNHNV, CDR2 YYDKDF (reference sequence). As DNA, the CDR3 is TGTGCCACCAGCAAGGGAGGACTAGCGGGTTCCCAGTACTTC. Amino acids: CATSKGGLAGSQYF. Filled out from reference TRBV15 and TRBJ2-5, the complete variable domain reads DAMVIQNPRYQVTQFGKPVTLSCSQTLNHNVMYWYQQKSSQAPKLLFHYYDKDFNNEADTPDNFQSRRPNTSFCFLDIRSPGLGDTAMYLCATSKGGLAGSQYFGPGTRLLVL.

The chain carries TRBV7-9 and TRBJ1-1, with D uncertain. The CDR3 extends over 13 amino acids. Germline V gives CDR1 SEHNR, CDR2 FQNEAQ (reference sequence). Trimming shortened V by 6 bases and J by 0 bases, and 8 bases separated the two germline ends. The CDR3 loop is CASRTKLNTEAFF. CDR3 DNA: TGTGCCAGCAGGACTAAGTTGAACACTGAAGCTTTCTTT.

V usage is TRBV20-1 and J usage is TRBJ1-5, with unresolved D. The CDR3 runs 12 residues. In germline, CDR1 is DFQATT, CDR2 SNEGSKA (reference sequence). Trimming removed 7 bases from V and 2 bases from J, with 9 bases in between. CDR3 sequence reads: CSVSSGNQPQHF. The CDR3 bases are TGCAGTGTATCCTCCGGCAATCAGCCCCAGCATTTT.

The genes are TRBV15 and TRBJ2-2, with TRBD2 identical over 7 bases. The CDR3 contains 13 residues. The trim removed 7 bases at V and 6 bases at J, leaving 5 bases unmatched. CDR1 is LNHNV and CDR2 is YYDKDF in the germline V gene (reference sequence). CDR3 in amino acids: CATTLADPGELFF. Here the CDR3 DNA reads TGTGCCACCACCCTAGCGGATCCCGGGGAGCTGTTTTTT.

This clonotype was observed a handful of times. The genes are TRBV28 and TRBJ2-6; no definite D call. Trimming stripped 6 bases from V and 5 bases from J, with 5 bases between. The CDR3 spans 12 residues. Germline CDR1 and CDR2: MDHEN and SYDVKM. CDR3 residues: CASSPRANVLTF. CDR3 sequence (DNA): TGTGCCAGCAGCCCCAGGGCCAACGTCCTGACTTTC.

In this sample, this clonotype turned up many times. The chain employs TRBV5-6 and TRBJ1-5; no reliable D call. The V gene lost 2 bases and the J gene lost 7 bases, with 13 bases spanning the gap. Germline V gene data show CDR1 as SGHDT and CDR2 as YYEEEE. This CDR3 is 14 amino acids long. CDR3 sequence reads: CASSLGSARQPQHF. Written as DNA, the CDR3 is TGTGCCAGCAGCTTAGGGTCCGCCAGGCAGCCCCAGCATTTT.

This clonotype occurred a few times. The chain employs TRBV7-2 and TRBJ2-1; D call uncertain. The CDR3 is 14 amino acids. Germline lookup yields CDR1 SGHTA and CDR2 FQGNSA. Trimming pared 3 bases from V and 7 bases from J, leaving 13 bases between. This CDR3 is CASSFASYGNEQFF. CDR3 nucleotides: TGTGCCAGCAGCTTCGCCTCCTATGGGAATGAGCAGTTCTTC.

The chain links TRBV14 to TRBJ1-4; tentative D call: TRBD1 (5 bases). The V end lost 1 base, the J end lost 5 bases, and 11 bases lay between the germline ends. This CDR3 spans 15 amino acids. CDR1 is SGHDN and CDR2 is FVKESK in the germline V gene. The CDR3 spells CASSQVAGGNEKLFF. The CDR3, as DNA: TGTGCCAGCAGCCAAGTGGCGGGGGGAAATGAAAAACTGTTTTTT.

This clonotype appeared once. This chain connects TRBV5-1 to TRBJ2-1; 8 bases are shared with TRBD2. V was clipped by 1 base and J by 2 bases; unmatched bases: 8. This CDR3 has 17 residues. Germline V gene sequence: CDR1 SGHRS, CDR2 YFSETQ. The CDR3, as DNA: TGCGCCAGCAGCTTGTTGGGTCTAGCGGGTACCTACAATGAGCAGTTCTTC. Its translation is CASSLLGLAGTYNEQFF.

The chain has TRBV20-1 and TRBJ2-3; 9 positions match TRBD1. With V trimmed by 7 bases and J by 1 base, 0 bases remained unmatched. From germline, CDR1 is DFQATT and CDR2 SNEGSKA (reference sequence). The CDR3 sequence is 12 residues long. The CDR3 bases are TGCAGTGGGGACAGGGGCACAGATACGCAGTATTTT. Its protein product is CSGDRGTDTQYF.

This chain uses TRBV5-4 with TRBJ2-3, with TRBD1 matching over 8 bases. Germline V gene sequence: CDR1 SGHNT, CDR2 YYREEE (reference sequence). V was pared by 5 bases and J by 1 base, with 9 bases of the junction left unmatched. This CDR3 has 16 amino acids. For the CDR3, the DNA is TGTGCCAGCAGTCCCACGCAGGGGGCAGGCACAGATACGCAGTATTTT. This encodes CASSPTQGAGTDTQYF.

This clonotype was recorded a few times. This chain connects TRBV4-1 to TRBJ2-7; perhaps D is TRBD1 or TRBD2 (5 bases each). CDR3 size: 16 residues. CDR1 and CDR2 (germline): MGHRA, YSYEKL. Trimming took 1 base from V and 2 from J, leaving 15 bases between them. CDR3 in amino acids: CASSQGRGAGTYEQYF. For the CDR3, the DNA is TGCGCCAGCAGCCAAGGGCGAGGGGCCGGCACCTACGAGCAGTACTTC.

At least ten counts were recorded for this clonotype. At one end, the junction sequence differs from germline, possibly due to a read error. J is TRBJ2-3 and V is TRBV7-8; TRBD2 agrees at 11 bases. Germline V gene lookup returns CDR1 SGHVS and CDR2 FQNEAQ. The CDR3 extends over 15 amino acids. The CDR3 is CASSLAGGPGDTQYF. CDR3 sequence (DNA): TGTGCCAGCAGTTTAGCGGGAGGGCCGGGAGATACGCAGTATTTT.